This passage covers 18 T cell receptor beta chains from one sample sequenced in a study of blood T cell repertoires in COVID-19. TCRdb's copy holds only in-frame clones and misses some; the assay was immunoSEQ multiplex PCR. The sample has some 120,000 clones, 80% to 90% seen once; the top ten hold 0.7% to 0.9%. The sequenced sample consisted of peripheral blood. The origin of the receptors is a woman between 45 and 60 years old with active or convalescent COVID-19.

V gene TRBV7-2 combines with J gene TRBJ2-5; maybe TRBD2 (5 bases). Per the germline V gene, CDR1 is SGHTA and CDR2 is FQGNSA. The CDR3 totals 14 residues. The ends were cut back, 0 bases at V and 5 bases at J, with 10 bases in the middle. This CDR3 reads CASSLAGVMETQYF. The CDR3 coding sequence is TGTGCCAGCAGCTTAGCGGGAGTCATGGAGACCCAGTACTTC.

The chain couples TRBV5-1 to TRBJ2-3, with TRBD2 as a possible D gene (5 bases). This CDR3 contains 15 residues. V was shortened by 4 bases and J by 5 bases, with 17 bases between the two germline ends. Germline V CDR1 and CDR2: SGHRS, YFSETQ. The chain's CDR3 is CASSIPPLGQDTQYF. Here the CDR3 DNA reads TGCGCCAGCAGCATCCCCCCACTAGGGCAAGATACGCAGTATTTT.

The V gene is TRBV27, the J gene TRBJ1-2; D perhaps matches TRBD1 (5 bases). V was shortened by 6 bases and J by 7 bases, with 21 bases between the two germline ends. CDR3 size: 15 residues. CDR1 is MNHEY, CDR2 SMNVEV, per germline (reference sequence). CDR3 in DNA: TGTGCCAGCAGGAAACAAAATCCAGGGTATCCTGGCTACACCTTC. Translating it yields CASRKQNPGYPGYTF.

This sequence joins TRBV19 and TRBJ2-2; 7 positions agree with TRBD1. Germline CDR1 is LNHDA and CDR2 is SQIVND (reference sequence). CDR3 length: 14 amino acids. V shed 4 bases, J shed 5 bases, and the junction held 4 bases outside the gene matches. In DNA, the CDR3 is TGTGCCAGTAGTACCGACAGGGTTACCGGGGAGCTGTTTTTT. This encodes CASSTDRVTGELFF.

The gene calls are TRBV28 and TRBJ2-1, with 7 positions matching TRBD1. Germline CDR1 and CDR2: MDHEN and SYDVKM. This CDR3 has 15 residues. V shed 6 bases and J 1 base; nucleotides not matched to a gene: 6. CDR3 in amino acids: CASRRGLGSYNEQFF. DNA of the CDR3: TGTGCCAGCAGGAGGGGGCTAGGGTCCTACAATGAGCAGTTCTTC.

This chain uses TRBV7-8 with TRBJ1-1; the D gene is possibly TRBD1 (5 bases). CDR1 and CDR2 (germline): SGHVS, FQNEAQ. The CDR3 length is 16 residues. Deletions cut 2 bases from V and 1 base from J, with 14 bases between. CDR3 sequence reads: CASSLSWGLGNTEAFF. The CDR3 DNA reads TGTGCCAGCAGCTTAAGTTGGGGCCTAGGGAACACTGAAGCTTTCTTT. The complete variable domain, with remaining parts taken from reference TRBV7-8 and TRBJ1-1, reads GAGVSQSPRYKVAKRGQDVALRCDPISGHVSLFWYQQALGQGPEFLTYFQNEAQLDKSGLPSDRFFAERPEGSVSTLKIQRTQQEDSAVYLCASSLSWGLGNTEAFFGQGTRLTVV.

The chain joins TRBV27 to TRBJ1-5; TRBD1 might be the D (6 bases). The CDR3 loop spans 15 amino acids. The V and J ends lost 6 bases and 12 bases respectively, with 24 bases between them. CDR1 and CDR2 from the germline V gene are MNHEY and SMNVEV (reference sequence). In DNA, the CDR3 is TGTGCCAGCAGCCCACGGACAGCCTCCCACGTTCTCCAGCATTTT. This gives the protein CASSPRTASHVLQHF.

The chain employs TRBV7-2 and TRBJ2-7, with TRBD2 as a possible D gene (5 bases). Germline CDR1 reads SGHTA; CDR2 reads FQGNSA. V lost 2 bases and J 4 bases, leaving 9 bases between the germline ends. The CDR3 has 13 amino acids. In DNA, the CDR3 is TGTGCCAGCAGCTTATCACCGGGATACGAGCAGTACTTC. It translates to CASSLSPGYEQYF.

The gene calls are TRBV6-6 and TRBJ1-1, with D perhaps matching TRBD1 (6 bases). V was cut by 4 bases and J by 11 bases, with 17 bases left in between. Germline V CDR1 and CDR2: MNHNY, SVGAGI (reference sequence). This CDR3 has 13 amino acids. The CDR3 protein is CASSFNRALGAFF. The DNA for the CDR3 is TGTGCCAGCAGTTTCAACAGGGCTCTGGGGGCTTTCTTT.

The chain combines TRBV11-2 with TRBJ1-1; 7 positions agree with TRBD1. CDR3 length: 13 residues. Trimming took 4 bases from V and 10 from J; bases not matched to a gene: 9. Germline CDR1 is SGHAT and CDR2 is FQNNGV. Here the CDR3 reads CASSSSRQGTAFF. The CDR3 coding sequence is TGTGCCAGCAGCTCTTCTCGACAGGGAACAGCTTTCTTT.

This chain joins TRBV7-9 and TRBJ1-1, with 8 nucleotides matching TRBD1. The CDR3 runs to 14 residues. CDR1 and CDR2 (germline): SEHNR, FQNEAQ (reference sequence). The V segment lost 5 bases and the J segment 1 base; nucleotides outside the gene matches: 3. Here the CDR3 reads CASSLGTGNTEAFF. CDR3 bases: TGTGCCAGCAGCCTCGGGACAGGGAACACTGAAGCTTTCTTT.

This chain links TRBV10-3 with TRBJ2-1; 9 bases line up with TRBD2. This CDR3 has 16 residues. In germline, CDR1 is ENHRY, CDR2 SYGVKD. V dropped 3 bases and J dropped 7; count of bases not matched to a gene: 10. CDR3 DNA: TGTGCCATCAGTGACCCCGGGAGGACTAGCGATAATGAGCAGTTCTTC. Its protein is CAISDPGRTSDNEQFF.

J is TRBJ2-3 and V is TRBV7-2, with D uncertain. The CDR3 is made up of 14 amino acids. CDR1 is SGHTA and CDR2 is FQGNSA in the germline V gene. V lost 1 base and J lost 4, with 9 bases in between. CDR3: CASSLGQSSDTQYF. The CDR3 DNA follows: TGTGCCAGCAGCTTAGGGCAGTCCTCAGATACGCAGTATTTT.

The J gene is TRBJ2-7, the V gene TRBV28; 7 bases line up with TRBD1. The CDR3 loop spans 16 amino acids. Per germline, CDR1 MDHEN and CDR2 SYDVKM. J lost 0 bases, V lost 6 bases, and 11 bases had no gene match. The CDR3 spells CASRQVRQGPSYEQYF. The CDR3 nucleotides read TGTGCCAGCAGACAAGTTAGACAGGGCCCCTCCTACGAGCAGTACTTC.

CDR3 sequence reads: CASSWRDRGPEEKLFF. For the CDR3, the DNA is TGTGCCAGCAGCTGGAGGGACAGGGGGCCTGAGGAAAAACTGTTTTTT. The rearrangement uses TRBV5-8 and TRBJ1-4, with 12 nucleotides matching TRBD1. The CDR3 is made up of 16 amino acids. Per the germline V gene, CDR1 is SGHTS and CDR2 is YDEGEE. V gave up 3 bases and J gave up 8 bases; unmatched junction bases: 8.

The chain uses TRBV27 and TRBJ2-3; 7 positions match TRBD2. The CDR3 totals 15 residues. From germline, CDR1 is MNHEY and CDR2 SMNVEV (reference sequence). Trimming took 1 base from V and 0 from J; bases not matched to a gene: 1. CDR3 in DNA: TGTGCCAGCAGTTTATATAGCGGGAGCACAGATACGCAGTATTTT. Translation gives CASSLYSGSTDTQYF.

The sample holds one count of this clone. The V gene is TRBV28, the J gene TRBJ2-1, with 9 bases matching TRBD1. The junction had 7 bases not matched to a gene; V was cut back by 3 bases and J by 4 bases. The germline CDR1 and CDR2 sequences are MDHEN and SYDVKM. This CDR3 region has 16 residues. CDR3 region: CASSFGTGKAYNEQFF. The DNA of the CDR3 is TGTGCCAGCAGTTTTGGGACAGGGAAGGCGTACAATGAGCAGTTCTTC. Full variable domain (missing parts from reference TRBV28 and TRBJ2-1): DVKVTQSSRYLVKRTGEKVFLECVQDMDHENMFWYRQDPGLGLRLIYFSYDVKMKEKGDIPEGYSVSREKKERFSLILESASTNQTSMYLCASSFGTGKAYNEQFFGPGTRLTVL.

The V call is TRBV19, the J call TRBJ2-7, with 8 bases matching TRBD1. Germline CDR1 is LNHDA and CDR2 is SQIVND (reference sequence). Germline trimming cut 1 base from V and 7 bases from J; bases unmatched to any gene: 9. This CDR3 spans 15 amino acids. CDR3 sequence: CASSIAGTGDGEQYF. CDR3 coding DNA: TGTGCCAGTAGTATAGCTGGGACAGGAGACGGTGAGCAGTACTTC.